Listed below are T cell receptor beta chains from one sample, sequenced in a study of T cells in Graves' hyperthyroidism and ophthalmopathy. In TCRdb, the multiplex PCR reads were re-called with MiXCR into one record per CDR3 protein. This table has 500,000 to 800,000 distinct CDR3 sequences, roughly 46% appearing once. Sequencing input: peripheral blood or thyroid tissue (not recorded which). These TCRs come from an adult man with Graves' disease, either hyperthyroidism or ophthalmopathy (not recorded which). The CDR3 runs from the conserved cysteine through the conserved F or W. The D gene is left open where the match is weak. Only part of the rows carry a size: once, few, many, or a class if the clone is expanded.

J	length	size	V	D	DNA	CDR3
TRBJ1-2	14	.	TRBV7-9	.	TGTGCCAGCAGCAGCCGGTTGCTTAACTATGGCTACACCTTC	CASSSRLLNYGYTF
TRBJ1-1	13	few	TRBV9	.	TGTGCCAGCAGCGGGCCCCGGCAGACTGAAGCTTTCTTT	CASSGPRQTEAFF
TRBJ1-6	21	.	TRBV10-3	.	TGTGCCAGCAGTTACTCCCTCCGGGACATAACCATAAGGTCCTATAATTCACCCCTCCACTTT	CASSYSLRDITIRSYNSPLHF
TRBJ1-4	15	few	TRBV5-1	.	TGCGCCAGCAGCCCGGAGATGCCTCGGTTTGAAAAACTGTTTTTT	CASSPEMPRFEKLFF
TRBJ2-7	17	.	TRBV7-2	.	TGTGCCAGCAGCTTAGTAGCGAGCTACCGGGGCTCCTACGAGCAGTACTTC	CASSLVASYRGSYEQYF
TRBJ2-2	15	.	TRBV7-2	TRBD2	TGTGCCAGCAGCTTTGGACTAGCGGACACCGGGGAGCTGTTTTTT	CASSFGLADTGELFF
TRBJ2-5	13	many	TRBV24-1	.	TGTGCCACCGCCGGAGGGGTACAAGAGACCCAGTACTTC	CATAGGVQETQYF
TRBJ1-5	14	many	TRBV19	TRBD1	TGTGCCAGCCGGGACAGCCCAAGCAATCAGCCCCAGCATTTT	CASRDSPSNQPQHF
TRBJ2-7	14	.	TRBV19	TRBD2	TGTGCCAGCCAGACGGGGCTAGCGGAATACGAGCAGTACTTC	CASQTGLAEYEQYF
TRBJ1-4	14	many	TRBV2	.	TGTGCCAGCAGTGAAACGTATGAAGTAGAAAAACTGTTTTTT	CASSETYEVEKLFF
TRBJ1-4	14	.	TRBV12-3/TRBV12-4	.	TGTGCCAGCAGTATAGGGGTGTATGGTGAAAAACTGTTTTTT	CASSIGVYGEKLFF
TRBJ1-5	16	few	TRBV7-8	.	TGTGCCAGCAGCCGAAACCGGGACATACTTTATCAGCCCCAGCATTTT	CASSRNRDILYQPQHF
TRBJ2-7	14	.	TRBV6-1	.	TGTGCCCGCAGCGAGAACGGGGTCTACTACGAGCAGTACTTC	CARSENGVYYEQYF
TRBJ1-4	15	.	TRBV20-1	TRBD1	TGCAGTGCGTCACAGGGGTGGGGGGGTGATGAAAAACTGTTTTTT	CSASQGWGGDEKLFF
TRBJ1-1	12	few	TRBV12-3/TRBV12-4	.	TGTGCCAGCAGTTTACCCGCTTATGAAGCTTTCTTT	CASSLPAYEAFF
TRBJ2-2	16	.	TRBV7-2	TRBD2	TGTGTCAGCAGCGAAACTAGCGGGAGGTGGGGCGGGGAGCTGTTTTTT	CVSSETSGRWGGELFF
TRBJ1-6	12	.	TRBV6-1	.	TGTGCCAGCAGTTATCGATATTCACCCCTCCACTTT	CASSYRYSPLHF
TRBJ1-5	15	.	TRBV24-1	.	TGTGCCACCAGTGACGCTTCCGGGTACAATCAGCCCCAGCATTTT	CATSDASGYNQPQHF
TRBJ1-6	15	many	TRBV7-3	.	TGTGCCAGCAGCTTCAGTGACAGGCAAAATTCACCCCTCCACTTT	CASSFSDRQNSPLHF
TRBJ1-5	17	.	TRBV20-1	.	TGCAGTGCTAGAGATAGGCGTGGCGCAGTTGTGGATCAGCCCCAGCATTTT	CSARDRRGAVVDQPQHF
TRBJ1-2	15	.	TRBV9	.	TGTGCCAGCAGCGTAGGCGGTGCGGGGATCGTTGGCTACACCTTC	CASSVGGAGIVGYTF
TRBJ1-3	14	.	TRBV20-1	.	TGCAGTGCCGTGGGGTTTAGCTCTGGAAACACCATATATTTT	CSAVGFSSGNTIYF
TRBJ2-7	15	.	TRBV5-1	.	TGCGCCAGCAGCTTGGGGGGGTTGGGAACCTACGAGCAGTACTTC	CASSLGGLGTYEQYF
TRBJ2-6	18	few	TRBV7-9	.	TGTGCCAGCAGCCACCTTAGGGGGACACACTCTGGGGCCAACGTCCTGACTTTC	CASSHLRGTHSGANVLTF
TRBJ1-3	17	.	TRBV5-1	.	TGCGCCAGCAGCTTGGCCTCGGCGGGGACTTCTGGAAACACCATATATTTT	CASSLASAGTSGNTIYF
TRBJ1-2	14	.	TRBV5-5	TRBD1	TGTGCCAGCAGTCGGACAGGGAATAACTATGGCTACACCTTC	CASSRTGNNYGYTF
TRBJ1-5	15	few	TRBV9	.	TGTGCCAGCAGTGAAGCCTGGGGTAGCAATCAGCCCCAGCATTTT	CASSEAWGSNQPQHF
TRBJ2-7	17	.	TRBV20-1	TRBD2	TGCAGTGCTAGAGGCGGGCCGGGGACTAGCGTTCCCTTCGAGCAGTACTTC	CSARGGPGTSVPFEQYF
TRBJ2-6	18	many	TRBV10-3	TRBD1	TGTGCGATCAGCGCCGGGGGGACAGGGCTCCTAGGGGCCAACGTCCTGACTTTC	CAISAGGTGLLGANVLTF
TRBJ2-2	14	many	TRBV7-9	.	TGTGCCAGCAGCTTAGACCCCGCACGACTTGAGCTGTTTTTT	CASSLDPARLELFF
TRBJ2-5	12	many	TRBV24-1	TRBD2	TGTGCCACCAGTGATGGGACTAGAAGGGCGTACTTC	CATSDGTRRAYF